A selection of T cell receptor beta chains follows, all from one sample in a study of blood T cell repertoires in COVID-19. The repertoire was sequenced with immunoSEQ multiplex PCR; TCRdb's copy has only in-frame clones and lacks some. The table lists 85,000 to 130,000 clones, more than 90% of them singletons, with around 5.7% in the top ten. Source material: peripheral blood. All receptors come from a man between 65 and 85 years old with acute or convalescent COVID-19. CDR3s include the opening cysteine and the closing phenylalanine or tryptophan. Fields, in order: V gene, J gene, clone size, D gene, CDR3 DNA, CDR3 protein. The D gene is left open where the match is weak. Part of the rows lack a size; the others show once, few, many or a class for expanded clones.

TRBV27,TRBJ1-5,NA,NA,TGTGCCAGCAGTCAGATTTGGGGGGGCGTGGGTCAGCCCCAGCATTTT,CASSQIWGGVGQPQHF
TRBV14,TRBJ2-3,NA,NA,TGTGCCAGCAGCCTTCTCAGGCCCCCGGATACGCAGTATTTT,CASSLLRPPDTQYF
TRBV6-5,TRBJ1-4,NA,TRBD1,TGTGCCACCAGGACAGGGGGCGGTGAAAAACTGCTTTTT,CATRTGGGEKLLF
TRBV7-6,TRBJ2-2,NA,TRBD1,TGTGCCAGCAGCCTGGGACAGGGGGCGGTCGGGGAGCTGTTTTTT,CASSLGQGAVGELFF
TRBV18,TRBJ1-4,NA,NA,TGTGCCAGCTCACCTGGCCTTACAACTAATGAAAAACTGTTTTTT,CASSPGLTTNEKLFF
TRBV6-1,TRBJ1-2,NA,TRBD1,TGTGCCAGCAGTGAAGCGCACAGGGGTGGCTATGGCTACACCTTC,CASSEAHRGGYGYTF
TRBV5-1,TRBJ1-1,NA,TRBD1,TGCGCCAGCAGCTCTACCGGGACAGGGGCGGCCCCCTACACTGAAGCTTTCTTT,CASSSTGTGAAPYTEAFF
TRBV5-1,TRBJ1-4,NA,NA,TGCGCCAGCAGCTCCCGCGGACTGGTTGGGGAAAAACTGTTTTTT,CASSSRGLVGEKLFF
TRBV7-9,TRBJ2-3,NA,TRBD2,TGTGCCAGCAGCCCCTGGGGACTAGCAACAGATACGCAGTATTTT,CASSPWGLATDTQYF
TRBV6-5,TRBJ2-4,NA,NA,TGTGCCAGCGTCGACAACAAAAACATTCAGTACTTC,CASVDNKNIQYF
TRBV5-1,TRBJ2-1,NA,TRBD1,TGCGCCAGCACCGGGACAGGGGCCTACAATGAGCAGTTCTTC,CASTGTGAYNEQFF
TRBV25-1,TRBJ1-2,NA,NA,TGTGCCAGCAGTACTGGACGTCGGAGGGGCTATGGCTACACCTTC,CASSTGRRRGYGYTF
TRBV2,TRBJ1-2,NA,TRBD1,TGTGCCCGCAGAGGGGGCAGTTATGGCTACACCTTC,CARRGGSYGYTF
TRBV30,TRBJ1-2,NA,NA,TGTGCCTGGAGATTCCCCCCGGTTGGCTACACCTTC,CAWRFPPVGYTF
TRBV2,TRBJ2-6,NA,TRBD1,TGTGCCAGCAGTGGGACAGGGGGCGCTGGGGCCAACGTCCTGACTTTC,CASSGTGGAGANVLTF
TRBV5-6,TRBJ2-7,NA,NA,TGTGCCAGCAGCTTCGGACAATACGAGCAGTACTTC,CASSFGQYEQYF
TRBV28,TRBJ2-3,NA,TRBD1,TGTGCCAGCAGTGGGACAGGGCCATCCACAGATACGCAGTATTTT,CASSGTGPSTDTQYF
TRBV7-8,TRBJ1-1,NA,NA,TGTGCCAGCAGCTATGCGGCGGGGGTTAACACTGAAGCTTTCTTT,CASSYAAGVNTEAFF
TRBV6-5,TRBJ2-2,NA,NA,TGTGCCAGCAGTTTCAGGGGGGTGAACACCGGGGAGCTGTTTTTT,CASSFRGVNTGELFF
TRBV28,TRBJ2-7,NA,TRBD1,TGTGCCAGCAGAACAGGGGGCTACGAGTCGGGCGAGCAGTACTTC,CASRTGGYESGEQYF
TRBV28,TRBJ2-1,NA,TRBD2,TGTGGCAGCCTTGGGACTAGGGGCTACAATGAGCAGTTCTTC,CGSLGTRGYNEQFF
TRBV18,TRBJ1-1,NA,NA,TGTGCCAGCTCAACAGCGGATTTCCTGAACACTGAAGCTTTCTTT,CASSTADFLNTEAFF
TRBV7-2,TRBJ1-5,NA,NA,TGTGCCAGCAGCTTTAGGGAGGGAGATCAGCCCCAGCATTTT,CASSFREGDQPQHF
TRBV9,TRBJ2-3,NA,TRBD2,TGTGCCAGCAGTCCCGGACTAGCGGGAACAGATACGCAGTATTTT,CASSPGLAGTDTQYF
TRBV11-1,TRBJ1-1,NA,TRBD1,TGTGCCAGCAGCAACCGGGACAGGGGAAGGACTGAAGCTTTCTTT,CASSNRDRGRTEAFF
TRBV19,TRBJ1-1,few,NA,TGTGCCAGTAGTATTATAAGGGCGGGGGTGAACACTGAAGCTTTCTTT,CASSIIRAGVNTEAFF
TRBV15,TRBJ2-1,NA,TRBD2,TGTGCCACCAGCAGGTTCTCGACTAGCGGGAGTTGGAATGAGCAGTTCTTC,CATSRFSTSGSWNEQFF
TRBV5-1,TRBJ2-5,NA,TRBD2,TGCGCCAGCAGCTTGGAACCAGCGGGGGAGCAAGAGACCCAGTACTTC,CASSLEPAGEQETQYF
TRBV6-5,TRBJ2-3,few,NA,TGTGCCAGCAGTTACTCGCCGGGAGTAGATACGCAGTATTTT,CASSYSPGVDTQYF
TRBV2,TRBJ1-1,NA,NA,TGTGCCAGCACTCTAAACGGGGGGGTCACTGAAGCTTTCTTT,CASTLNGGVTEAFF
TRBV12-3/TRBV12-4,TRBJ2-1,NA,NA,TGTGCCATCGGACTGAACTCCTACAATGAGCAGTTCTTC,CAIGLNSYNEQFF
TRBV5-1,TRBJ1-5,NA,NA,TGCGCCAGCAGTGTCCAGGTAGATAGCAATCAGCCCCAGCATTTT,CASSVQVDSNQPQHF
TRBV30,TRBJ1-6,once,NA,TGTGCCTGGAGTGTACTTGGCGGACAGAATTCACCCCTCCACTTT,CAWSVLGGQNSPLHF
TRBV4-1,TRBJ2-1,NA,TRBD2,TGCGCCAGCAGCCAAGCAATGAGCCTAGCGGGAGTCAATGAGCAGTTCTTC,CASSQAMSLAGVNEQFF
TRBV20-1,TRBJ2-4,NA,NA,TGCAGTGCTAGTCAGGTAGCCAAAAACATTCAGTACTTC,CSASQVAKNIQYF
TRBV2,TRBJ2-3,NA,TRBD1,TGTGCCAGCAGTCTGGGACAGGGCCCTACGCAGTATTTT,CASSLGQGPTQYF
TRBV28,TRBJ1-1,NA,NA,TGTGCCAGCCGCTCCGGGACACCTATTGAAGCTTTCTTT,CASRSGTPIEAFF
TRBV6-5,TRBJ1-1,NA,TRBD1,TGTGCCAGCAGTTCCCGACAGGGAATAGGTACTGAAGCTTTCTTT,CASSSRQGIGTEAFF
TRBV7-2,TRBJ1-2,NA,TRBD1,TGTGCCAGCAGCTCGGACAGGGGGGCCTATGGCTACACCTTC,CASSSDRGAYGYTF
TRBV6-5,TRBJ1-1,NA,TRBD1,TGTGCCAGCAGTAGAACAGGGGCGGTGAACACTGAAGCTTTCTTT,CASSRTGAVNTEAFF
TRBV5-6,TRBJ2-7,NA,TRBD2,TGTGCCAGCAGCTTGAACGGGAGGGGGGACGAGCAGTACTTC,CASSLNGRGDEQYF
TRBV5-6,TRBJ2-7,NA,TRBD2,TGTGCCAGCAGCGTCGGGACTAGCGGGAGTAGGTCCGAGCAGTACTTC,CASSVGTSGSRSEQYF
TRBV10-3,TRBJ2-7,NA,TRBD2,TGTGCCACCCTAGCGGGAGTTACCTACGAGCAGTACTTC,CATLAGVTYEQYF
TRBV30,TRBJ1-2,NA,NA,TGTGCCTGGACTGGCTTCTTACGAGGCTACACCTTC,CAWTGFLRGYTF
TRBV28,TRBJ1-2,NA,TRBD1,TGTGCCAGCAGTTCCGGACAGGCCGCCTATGGCTACACCTTC,CASSSGQAAYGYTF
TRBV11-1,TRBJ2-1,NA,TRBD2,TGTGCCAGCAGCTTAGAGATAGCGGGAGGGGGCAATGAGCAGTTCTTC,CASSLEIAGGGNEQFF
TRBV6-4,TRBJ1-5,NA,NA,TGTGCCAGCAGTGGACAGCTCAATCAGCCCCAGCATTTT,CASSGQLNQPQHF
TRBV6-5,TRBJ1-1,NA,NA,TGTGCCAGCAGTCCCGACGGACTTATGAACACTGAAGCTTTCTTT,CASSPDGLMNTEAFF
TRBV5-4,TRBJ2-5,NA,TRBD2,TGTGCCAGCAGCATGGGGCTAGCGGGGGGGTGGCAAGAGACCCAGTACTTC,CASSMGLAGGWQETQYF
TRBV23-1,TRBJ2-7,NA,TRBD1,TGCGCCAGCAGTCAATCACCGGGACAGGGTGGCCACGAGCAGTACTTC,CASSQSPGQGGHEQYF
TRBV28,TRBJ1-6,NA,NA,TGTGCCAGCCGGGAAGCTAATTCACCCCTCCACTTT,CASREANSPLHF
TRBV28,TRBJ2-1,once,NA,TGTGCCAGCGTGCGCAACAATGAGCAGTTCTTC,CASVRNNEQFF
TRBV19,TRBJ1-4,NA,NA,TGTGCCAGTAGTGAACGGACAGAGACTAATGAAAAACTGTTTTTT,CASSERTETNEKLFF
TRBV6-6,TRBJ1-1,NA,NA,TGTGCCAGCAGCGAGGGCGCTGAAGCTTTCTTT,CASSEGAEAFF
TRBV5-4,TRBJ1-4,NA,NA,TGTGCCAGCAGCTCTCAGACAGGATTTGATGAAAAACTGTTTTTT,CASSSQTGFDEKLFF
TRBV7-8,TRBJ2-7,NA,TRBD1,TGTGCCAGCAGCTTAGGGGACAGGCGCTCCTACGAGCAGTACTTC,CASSLGDRRSYEQYF
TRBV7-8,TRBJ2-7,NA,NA,TGTGCCAGCAGCTTAAACTGGGGGGGCCGAACCTACGAGCAGTACTTC,CASSLNWGGRTYEQYF
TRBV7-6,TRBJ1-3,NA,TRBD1,TGTGCCAGCAGCCCCCAACAGGGGCCGGGAAACACCATATATTTT,CASSPQQGPGNTIYF